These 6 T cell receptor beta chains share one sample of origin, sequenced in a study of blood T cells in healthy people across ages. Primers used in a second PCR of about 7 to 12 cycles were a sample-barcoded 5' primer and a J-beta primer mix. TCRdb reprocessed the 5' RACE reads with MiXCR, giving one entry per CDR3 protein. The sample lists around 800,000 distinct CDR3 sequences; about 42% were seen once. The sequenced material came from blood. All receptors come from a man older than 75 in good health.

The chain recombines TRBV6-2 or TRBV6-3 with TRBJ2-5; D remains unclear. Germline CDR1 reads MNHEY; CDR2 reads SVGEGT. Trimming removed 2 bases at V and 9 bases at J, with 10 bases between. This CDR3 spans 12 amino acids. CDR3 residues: CASSYGGSSQYF. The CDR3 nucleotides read TGTGCCAGCAGTTACGGCGGTTCCTCCCAGTACTTC.

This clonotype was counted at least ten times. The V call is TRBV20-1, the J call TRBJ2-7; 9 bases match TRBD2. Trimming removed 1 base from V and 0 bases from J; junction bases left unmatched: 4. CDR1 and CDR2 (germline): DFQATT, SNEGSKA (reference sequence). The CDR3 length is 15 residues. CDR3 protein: CSARVASGNSYEQYF. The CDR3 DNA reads TGCAGTGCTAGAGTGGCTAGCGGGAACTCCTACGAGCAGTACTTC.

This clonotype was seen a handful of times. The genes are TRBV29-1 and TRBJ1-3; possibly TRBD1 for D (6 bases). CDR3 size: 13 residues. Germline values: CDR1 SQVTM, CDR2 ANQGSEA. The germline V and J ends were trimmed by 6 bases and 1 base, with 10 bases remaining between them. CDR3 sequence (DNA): TGCAGCGTGCGACAGGCTTCTGGAAACACCATATATTTT. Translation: CSVRQASGNTIYF.

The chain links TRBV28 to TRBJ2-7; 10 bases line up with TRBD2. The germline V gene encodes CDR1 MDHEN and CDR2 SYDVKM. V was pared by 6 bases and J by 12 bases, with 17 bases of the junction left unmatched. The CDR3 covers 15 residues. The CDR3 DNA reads TGTGCCAGCAGCCCAACAAGGACTAGCGGACTACGACGGTACTTC. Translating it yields CASSPTRTSGLRRYF.

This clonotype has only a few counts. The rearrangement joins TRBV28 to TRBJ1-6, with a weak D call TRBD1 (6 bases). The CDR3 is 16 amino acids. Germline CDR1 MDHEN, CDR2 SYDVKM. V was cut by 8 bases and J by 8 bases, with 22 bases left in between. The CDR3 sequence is CASSDLAGTIDSPLHF. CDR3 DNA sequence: TGTGCCAGCTCAGACCTCGCCGGGACAATAGATTCACCCCTCCACTTT.

As DNA, the CDR3 is TGTGCCAGCGCCTCCAGCGGGCTCCGCAATGAGCAGTTCTTC. This sequence encodes CASASSGLRNEQFF. The chain combines TRBV12-3 or TRBV12-4 with TRBJ2-1, with a weak D call TRBD2 (6 bases). The CDR3 length is 14 residues. V gave up 8 bases and J gave up 6 bases, with 17 bases separating them.